The 30 T cell receptor beta chains presented below share a single source sample, sequenced in a study of T cell responses to AZD1222 COVID-19 vaccine. Produced via immunoSEQ multiplex PCR; TCRdb's table is partial and in-frame only. Found here are around 130,000 clones, 75% to 95% of them singletons; the top ten hold over 4%. Sequencing used peripheral blood, obtained 28 days after the second dose of the MenACWY control vaccine. Receptor source: an adult who received the MenACWY meningococcal vaccine as a control.

J is TRBJ2-1 and V is TRBV9; 7 positions agree with TRBD2. This CDR3 region has 16 residues. With 6 bases clipped from V and 5 bases from J, the junction kept 14 bases outside the gene matches. The germline V gene has CDR1 SGDLS and CDR2 YYNGEE. CDR3 region: CASNAGALEPHNEQFF. As DNA, the CDR3 is TGTGCCAGCAACGCGGGAGCCCTGGAGCCGCACAATGAGCAGTTCTTC.

The rearrangement links TRBV5-4 to TRBJ2-7, with 7 bases fitting TRBD1. This CDR3 region has 14 residues. Germline V CDR1 and CDR2: SGHNT, YYREEE (reference sequence). J lost 2 bases, V lost 4 bases, and 6 bases had no gene match. The CDR3 DNA reads TGTGCCAGCAGCCCACAGGGGTCCGCCTACGAGCAGTACTTC. This translates into CASSPQGSAYEQYF. Supplemented by reference TRBV5-4 and TRBJ2-7, the full variable domain reads ETGVTQSPTHLIKTRGQQVTLRCSSQSGHNTVSWYQQALGQGPQFIFQYYREEENGRGNFPPRFSGLQFPNYSSELNVNALELDDSALYLCASSPQGSAYEQYFGPGTRLTVT.

V and J are TRBV28 and TRBJ2-2; weak D call: TRBD2 (6 bases). The germline V gene encodes CDR1 MDHEN and CDR2 SYDVKM. V was cut by 3 bases and J by 5 bases, with 13 bases left in between. The CDR3 is made up of 15 amino acids. CDR3 sequence (DNA): TGTGCCAGCAGTTTCGTCGGGAGTGGAACCGGGGAGCTGTTTTTT. The encoded protein is CASSFVGSGTGELFF.

The chain employs TRBV6-6 and TRBJ1-4; tentative D call: TRBD1 (6 bases). Per the germline V gene, CDR1 is MNHNY and CDR2 is SVGAGI (reference sequence). This CDR3 comprises 11 residues. Between the trimmed V and J ends, which lost 6 bases and 8 bases, there was a span of 7 bases. The CDR3: CASRDREKLFF. In DNA form, the CDR3 reads TGTGCCAGCAGAGACAGGGAAAAACTGTTTTTT.

A word on this clone: A read error may produce the germline difference seen at one junction end. The chain combines TRBV7-9 with TRBJ2-5, with 7 positions matching TRBD1. Germline CDR1 reads SEHNR; CDR2 reads FQNEAQ (reference sequence). The CDR3 consists of 10 residues. CDR3 coding DNA: TGTGCCAGCAGCCCCGTTGACAGGGACTTC. Its protein is CASSPVDRDF.

The gene calls are TRBV18 and TRBJ1-4, with 7 bases matching TRBD1. V lost 3 bases, J lost 7 bases, and 2 bases stayed unmatched. The CDR3 consists of 13 residues. Looked up from germline, CDR1 is KGHSH and CDR2 is LQKENI. The CDR3 region has the DNA TGTGCCAGCTCACCGCAGGGGGTTGAAAAACTGTTTTTT. Translating it yields CASSPQGVEKLFF.

The gene calls are TRBV6-5 and TRBJ1-2; 8 bases fit TRBD1. Germline values: CDR1 MNHEY, CDR2 SVGAGI. The CDR3 runs to 15 residues. After removal of 7 bases from V and 6 bases from J, the junction contained 13 bases not matched to a gene. The CDR3 DNA reads TGTGCCAGCATGTTTCACCTGGCGGACAGGGATGGCTACACCTTC. It translates to CASMFHLADRDGYTF.

On this clone: The junction shows a germline mismatch at one end, possibly a read error. V and J are TRBV7-9 and TRBJ2-7; D is unresolved. Germline V gives CDR1 SEHNR, CDR2 FQNEAQ (reference sequence). The CDR3 totals 11 residues. The CDR3 loop reads CASSVAGVQYF. The CDR3 DNA reads as TGTGCCAGCAGCGTAGCTGGTGTGCAGTACTTC.

The chain joins TRBV19 to TRBJ2-1; TRBD2 is a possible D gene (5 bases). The CDR3 extends over 12 amino acids. V lost 3 bases to trimming and J lost 9 bases, with 9 bases between them. The germline gives CDR1 LNHDA, CDR2 SQIVND (reference sequence). CDR3 DNA sequence: TGTGCCAGTAGTATCGCGGGCGGTGAGCAGTTCTTC. This gives the protein CASSIAGGEQFF.

The chain couples TRBV27 to TRBJ2-1; 7 bases agree with TRBD1. The CDR3 contains 13 residues. Trimming at V came to 5 bases and at J to 7 bases, leaving 5 bases not matched to a gene. Germline V lookup: CDR1 MNHEY, CDR2 SMNVEV (reference sequence). The CDR3 loop is CASSPQGWNEQFF. In DNA form, the CDR3 reads TGTGCCAGCAGTCCACAGGGGTGGAATGAGCAGTTCTTC.

The chain recombines TRBV6-6 with TRBJ1-2, with TRBD1 identical over 10 bases. Per the germline V gene, CDR1 is MNHNY and CDR2 is SVGAGI (reference sequence). This CDR3 comprises 14 residues. Germline trimming cut 7 bases from V and 7 bases from J; bases unmatched to any gene: 9. The CDR3 DNA sequence: TGTGCCAGCAAATCCCGGGACAGGGGTTTTGGCTACACCTTC. Translation: CASKSRDRGFGYTF.

The chain joins TRBV5-6 to TRBJ1-5, with 11 positions matching TRBD1. Germline-derived CDR1 and CDR2 are SGHDT and YYEEEE. The CDR3 sequence is 19 residues long. With V trimmed by 0 bases and J by 3 bases, 11 bases remained unmatched. The CDR3 sequence is CASSLGTGGSGPNNQPQHF. CDR3 DNA: TGTGCCAGCAGCTTGGGGACAGGGGGCTCTGGGCCAAACAATCAGCCCCAGCATTTT.

This clone came up once. The V gene is TRBV4-2, the J gene TRBJ2-7; 8 nucleotides match TRBD2. The germline V gene has CDR1 LGHNA and CDR2 YNFKEQ. CDR3 length: 14 amino acids. After removal of 7 bases from V and 7 bases from J, the junction contained 12 bases not matched to a gene. In DNA, the CDR3 is TGTGCCAGCACCCGGACAGCGGGGGTGGGGGAGCAGTACTTC. Translation gives CASTRTAGVGEQYF.

The chain joins TRBV15 to TRBJ1-6; D is perhaps TRBD1 (6 bases). The CDR3 has 19 residues. Trimming shortened V by 6 bases and J by 0 bases, and 21 bases separated the two germline ends. Germline-derived CDR1 and CDR2 are LNHNV and YYDKDF (reference sequence). Written as DNA, the CDR3 is TGTGCCACCAGGCCCGGGACACTGGATGAGGGCTCCTATAATTCACCCCTCCACTTT. Translated, it gives CATRPGTLDEGSYNSPLHF.

V and J are TRBV7-7 and TRBJ2-5; D remains unclear. The V and J ends lost 1 base and 1 base respectively, with 7 bases between them. CDR1 is SSHAT and CDR2 is FNYEAQ in the germline V gene (reference sequence). This CDR3 is built from 14 residues. The CDR3 DNA is TGTGCCAGCAGCTTAGACAGCCTCCAAGAGACCCAGTACTTC. This codes for CASSLDSLQETQYF.

In DNA, the CDR3 is TGTGCCAGCGGTTTAAGCGGGGGAGCCACAGATACGCAGTATTTT. It yields the protein CASGLSGGATDTQYF. The rearrangement joins TRBV6-4 to TRBJ2-3; TRBD2 agrees at 8 bases. The germline CDR1 and CDR2 sequences are MRHNA and SNTAGT. The V gene end was trimmed by 8 bases and the J gene end by 2 bases; junction bases not matched to a gene: 9. This CDR3 has 15 amino acids.

J is TRBJ2-7 and V is TRBV20-1; tentatively, D is TRBD2 (6 bases). V was cut by 3 bases and J by 2 bases, with 17 bases left in between. The CDR3 has 15 amino acids. Germline CDR1 and CDR2: DFQATT and SNEGSKA (reference sequence). As DNA, the CDR3 is TGCAGTGCTAGTCGGGCGGGACGTAACGCCTACGAGCAGTACTTC. Translated: CSASRAGRNAYEQYF.

The chain employs TRBV11-3 and TRBJ2-2; D call uncertain. V shed 1 base and J shed 7 bases, with 19 bases lying between them. Per the germline V gene, CDR1 is SGHNT and CDR2 is YENEEA. The CDR3 runs 17 residues. The CDR3 DNA is TGTGCCAGCAGCTTAGTGTTTGAGGTAGGCGAGGTCGGGGAGCTGTTTTTT. Its translation is CASSLVFEVGEVGELFF.

The rearrangement joins TRBV11-2 to TRBJ2-3; tentative D call: TRBD1 (5 bases). CDR1 is SGHAT, CDR2 FQNNGV, per germline. The V end was cut by 11 bases, the J end by 13 bases, with 19 bases between. There are 11 residues in the CDR3. The CDR3 loop is CASLGDLHKYF. The CDR3 nucleotides are TGTGCCTCCCTAGGGGATCTACACAAGTATTTT.

This rearrangement joins TRBV2 to TRBJ2-7, with 14 bases identical to TRBD2. CDR3 length: 17 residues. CDR1 is SNHLY, CDR2 FYNNEI, per germline. V shed 6 bases, J shed 1 base, and the junction held 8 bases outside the gene matches. The CDR3 here is CASRPGLAGGTSYEQYF. CDR3 in DNA: TGTGCCAGCAGACCCGGACTAGCGGGAGGAACGTCCTACGAGCAGTACTTC.

The rearrangement joins TRBV10-2 to TRBJ2-7, with D hard to call. The V end was cut by 3 bases, the J end by 0 bases, with 6 bases between. The CDR3 is 13 residues long. Germline V gene sequence: CDR1 WSHSY, CDR2 SAAADI. CDR3 loop: CASSDRDSYEQYV. DNA of the CDR3: TGCGCCAGCAGTGACAGAGACTCCTACGAGCAGTACGTC.

The chain couples TRBV5-6 to TRBJ1-1; no clear D gene. This CDR3 has 12 amino acids. V shed 0 bases and J shed 7 bases, with 7 bases lying between them. Per germline, CDR1 SGHDT and CDR2 YYEEEE. The CDR3 nucleotides read TGTGCCAGCAGCTTGGGCCCGTTTGAAGCTTTCTTT. Its protein is CASSLGPFEAFF.

The CDR3 loop reads CASRSSAAGYNEQFF. The CDR3 DNA is TGTGCCAGCAGGTCCTCCGCGGCAGGGTACAATGAGCAGTTCTTC. The J gene is TRBJ2-1, the V gene TRBV7-2; weak D call: TRBD1 (5 bases). This CDR3 contains 15 residues. The germline V and J ends were trimmed by 6 bases and 4 bases, with 16 bases remaining between them. CDR1 is SGHTA and CDR2 is FQGNSA in the germline V gene.

V is TRBV6-5 and J is TRBJ1-2; D uncertain. Trimming stripped 0 bases from V and 7 bases from J, with 15 bases between. Germline assignment: CDR1 MNHEY and CDR2 SVGAGI. CDR3 size: 15 residues. The CDR3 sequence is CASSYSMITELGYTF. CDR3 coding DNA: TGTGCCAGCAGTTACTCAATGATTACGGAACTTGGCTACACCTTC.

The chain combines TRBV6-5 with TRBJ1-5; 7 bases line up with TRBD1. The germline gives CDR1 MNHEY, CDR2 SVGAGI. The trim removed 8 bases at V and 3 bases at J, leaving 4 bases unmatched. The CDR3 runs to 13 residues. This CDR3 reads CASPRGHNQPQHF. The CDR3 DNA is TGTGCCAGCCCAAGGGGGCACAATCAGCCCCAGCATTTT.

This clone has more than one count but fewer than ten. DNA of the CDR3: TGCGCCAGCAGCTTCGTACTGGGACTATCCAATGGCTACACCTTC. Translated, it gives CASSFVLGLSNGYTF. The rearrangement uses TRBV5-1 and TRBJ1-2, with TRBD1 as a possible D gene (5 bases). Germline assignment: CDR1 SGHRS and CDR2 YFSETQ. The CDR3 runs 15 residues. Trimming took 2 bases from V and 6 from J, leaving 17 bases between them.

V is TRBV19 and J is TRBJ2-6; D is unclear. This CDR3 comprises 15 residues. Germline loops: CDR1 LNHDA, CDR2 SQIVND (reference sequence). Deletions cut 6 bases from V and 0 bases from J, with 9 bases between. CDR3 amino acids: CASSGFDSGANVLTF. The DNA of the CDR3 is TGTGCCAGTAGCGGTTTCGACTCTGGGGCCAACGTCCTGACTTTC.

J is TRBJ2-1 and V is TRBV3-1 (or the pseudogene TRBV3-2); 8 positions match TRBD2. The ends lost 0 bases at V and 6 bases at J; junction bases unmatched: 7. CDR1 and CDR2 from the germline V gene are LGHDT and YNNKEL (reference sequence). The CDR3 is made up of 16 amino acids. The CDR3 DNA follows: TGTGCCAGCAGCCAAGAAAGGGGAAGCGGGAGCAATGAGCAGTTCTTC. This translates into CASSQERGSGSNEQFF.

DNA for the CDR3: TGTGCCAGCAGCTTGGAAATGAGTACCCAAGAGACCCAGTACTTC. This gives the protein CASSLEMSTQETQYF. This chain joins TRBV5-8 and TRBJ2-5; no definite D call. CDR1 SGHTS and CDR2 YDEGEE come from the germline V gene. This CDR3 is built from 15 residues. Trimming cost V 0 bases and J 1 base, with 10 bases left between them.

The rearrangement links TRBV6-5 to TRBJ1-4; TRBD1 matches at 7 bases. Trimming took 6 bases from V and 5 from J; bases not matched to a gene: 9. Germline V gene sequence: CDR1 MNHEY, CDR2 SVGAGI. The CDR3 runs 15 residues. The CDR3 region is CASRSTGARNEKLFF. CDR3 DNA: TGTGCCAGCAGAAGTACAGGGGCGAGAAATGAAAAACTGTTTTTT.